This T cell receptor beta chain was sequenced for a study of identical twins. Findings and limits, study-wide: Some out-of-frame alpha sequences were shared by twins, and these showed excess low generation probability. The more abundant beta clonotypes in cord blood had fewer insertions, and memory repertoires did not show this. The study found that models underestimated out-of-frame TCR alpha sharing in monozygotic twins.

Germline V gene sequence: CDR1 SNHLY, CDR2 FYNNEI. V was shortened by 6 bases and J by 1 base, with 11 bases between the two germline ends. This CDR3 is built from 14 residues. For this clonotype: The target antigen is unknown.

A universal primer site came from template switching; cDNA carried unique molecular identifiers. MiXCR was run by TCRdb on the 5' RACE reads, yielding one entry per CDR3 protein. This sample has some 560,000 distinct CDR3 sequences, with 7.5% to 10% found just once. The sample was also linked to a second study, of yellow fever vaccine responses in identical twins.

V gene TRBV2 combines with J gene TRBJ2-3; unclear D gene. Sequences were obtained from PBMCs. The receptor was derived from a young woman in good health. The CDR3 reads CASRSHLGTDTQYF. In DNA, the CDR3 is TGTGCCAGCAGGAGTCATTTGGGCACAGATACGCAGTATTTT.